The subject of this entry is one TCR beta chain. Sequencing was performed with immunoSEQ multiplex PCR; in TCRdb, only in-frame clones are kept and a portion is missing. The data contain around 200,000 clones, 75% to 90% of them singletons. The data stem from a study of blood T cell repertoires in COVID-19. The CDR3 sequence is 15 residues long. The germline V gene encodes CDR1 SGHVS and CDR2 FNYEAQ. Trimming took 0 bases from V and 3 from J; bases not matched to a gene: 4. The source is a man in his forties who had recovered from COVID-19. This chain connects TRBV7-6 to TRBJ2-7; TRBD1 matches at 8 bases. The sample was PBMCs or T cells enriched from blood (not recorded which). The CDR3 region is CASSLAPGQGYEQYF. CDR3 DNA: TGTGCCAGCAGCTTAGCGCCCGGACAGGGCTACGAGCAGTACTTC.